A few counts support the clone carrying this T cell receptor (beta chain). The antigen remains unidentified. The germline gives CDR1 SNHLY, CDR2 FYNNEI. Between the trimmed V and J ends, which lost 8 bases and 1 base, there was a span of 26 bases. The CDR3 has 18 residues. The entry originates in a study of response to subunit inactivated influenza vaccine. TCRdb fed the RT-PCR reads into MiXCR, producing one record per CDR3 protein. Seen here are approximately 500,000 distinct CDR3 sequences, under 15% observed once, and the top ten hold 10% to 15%. Findings and limits, study-wide: T cells newly recruited by each seasonal influenza vaccination are few, the authors suggested.

This sequence joins TRBV2 and TRBJ1-1, with D possibly TRBD1 on 5 matching bases. The sample was PBMCs from blood, taken about 40 days after vaccination. The sequence came from a man aged 45 to 65 who received an inactivated influenza vaccine. Written as DNA, the CDR3 is TGTGCCAGCGAGGGGAGAGCTCAGAGGGGTCGGAGGAACACTGAAGCTTTCTTT. Residues: CASEGRAQRGRRNTEAFF.